A single sample is the source of the 25 T cell receptor beta chains below, sequenced in a study of blood T cells in healthy people across ages. Sample-barcoded 5' priming and a J-beta primer mix drove a second PCR of roughly 6 to 12 cycles. TCRdb independently ran MiXCR on the 5' RACE reads; one entry per CDR3 protein. Seen here are about a million distinct CDR3 sequences, roughly two fifths observed once, and the top ten hold around 13%. Sequencing was performed on blood. The source is a man between 18 and 29 years old in good health.

In its sample, this clonotype was seen a few times. This chain connects TRBV20-1 to TRBJ2-3; TRBD1 matches 9 bases. With V trimmed by 2 bases and J by 2 bases, 8 bases remained unmatched. This CDR3 is 16 amino acids long. Germline V lookup: CDR1 DFQATT, CDR2 SNEGSKA (reference sequence). In DNA form, the CDR3 reads TGCAGTGCTAGACTTGGGACAGGGTGGTCCACAGATACGCAGTATTTT. Protein product: CSARLGTGWSTDTQYF.

The chain has TRBV20-1 and TRBJ2-5; 9 nucleotides agree with TRBD2. The assigned J gene may be wrong: the sequence end matches TRBJ2-4 better. Looked up from germline, CDR1 is DFQATT and CDR2 is SNEGSKA (reference sequence). The CDR3 runs 16 residues. CDR3: CSARDAGGGVGNIQYF. CDR3 sequence (DNA): TGCAGTGCTAGAGATGCGGGAGGGGGGGTGGGAAACATTCAGTACTTC.

This clonotype was counted between two and nine times. This chain joins TRBV7-2 and TRBJ2-5; D not resolved. Germline values: CDR1 SGHTA, CDR2 FQGNSA. Deletions cut 4 bases from V and 3 bases from J, with 15 bases between. This CDR3 region has 15 residues. CDR3 coding DNA: TGTGCCAGCAGCTACCTCGGTGGTGCTAAAGAGACCCAGTACTTC. This codes for CASSYLGGAKETQYF.

This clonotype was seen a few times. This sequence joins TRBV7-2 and TRBJ2-1; the match to TRBD2 covers 8 bases. CDR1 is SGHTA and CDR2 is FQGNSA in the germline V gene. Unmatched junction bases numbered 6, after V lost 6 bases and J lost 14 bases. The CDR3 runs to 11 residues. The CDR3 nucleotides are TGTGCCAGCAGTCCGGGACTAGAAGAGTTCTTC. Its protein product is CASSPGLEEFF.

The V call is TRBV27, the J call TRBJ2-7; D is possibly TRBD1 or TRBD2 (5 bases each). The V end lost 1 base, the J end lost 2 bases, and 12 bases lay between the germline ends. Germline V gene lookup returns CDR1 MNHEY and CDR2 SMNVEV (reference sequence). The CDR3 contains 15 residues. The CDR3 nucleotides are TGTGCCAGCAGTTTATTTCGGGGCGGACCCTACGAGCAGTACTTC. As protein: CASSLFRGGPYEQYF.

A single count supports this clonotype. The chain is built from TRBV4-3 and TRBJ2-3; 8 nucleotides align to TRBD2. The CDR3 runs to 18 residues. J gave up 3 bases and V 1 base, and 12 bases lay outside the gene matches. Germline loops: CDR1 LGHNA, CDR2 YSLEER. Here the CDR3 DNA reads TGCGCCAGCAGCCAAGTCCGCAGTCCCGGGGGGGCAACAGATACGCAGTATTTT. Translated, it gives CASSQVRSPGGATDTQYF.

This rearrangement joins TRBV2 to TRBJ2-3; TRBD1 matches 8 bases. J gave up 1 base and V 0 bases, and 6 bases lay outside the gene matches. Germline assignment: CDR1 SNHLY and CDR2 FYNNEI. The CDR3 extends over 17 amino acids. In DNA form, the CDR3 reads TGTGCCAGCAGTGAAGCGCTTCGGGGACAGGGCACAGATACGCAGTATTTT. Its translation is CASSEALRGQGTDTQYF.

The chain recombines TRBV6-2 or TRBV6-3 with TRBJ2-3; a weak D match, TRBD1 (5 bases). The ends were cut back, 7 bases at V and 3 bases at J, with 20 bases in the middle. The CDR3 contains 16 residues. Per germline, CDR1 MNHEY and CDR2 SVGEGT. CDR3 in DNA: TGTGCCAGCAACCTCCCACAATCAGGGAAAACAGATACGCAGTATTTT. Protein product: CASNLPQSGKTDTQYF.

The chain links TRBV2 to TRBJ2-1; TRBD2 aligns across 16 bases. This CDR3 has 18 amino acids. CDR1 SNHLY and CDR2 FYNNEI come from the germline V gene. J gave up 3 bases and V 5 bases, and 7 bases lay outside the gene matches. The CDR3 here is CASSQRGLAGGLYNEQFF. CDR3 coding DNA: TGTGCCAGCAGTCAACGGGGACTAGCGGGGGGGCTCTACAATGAGCAGTTCTTC.

This chain joins TRBV12-2 and TRBJ2-3. TRBV12-2 is a known pseudogene. This CDR3 has 8 amino acids. This chain's CDR3 is CSTDTQYF. The CDR3 DNA reads as TGTTCAACAGATACGCAGTATTTT.

The chain recombines TRBV11-2 with TRBJ2-6; D is undetermined. The CDR3 spans 13 residues. V was cut by 6 bases and J by 4 bases, with 7 bases left in between. Germline V gene data show CDR1 as SGHAT and CDR2 as FQNNGV. CDR3 bases: TGTGCCAGCAGGAGGTTAGGGGCCAACGTCCTGACTTTC. Translating gives CASRRLGANVLTF.

This clonotype was picked up many times. The chain has TRBV11-1 and TRBJ2-3; no clear D gene. V lost 5 bases and J 3 bases, leaving 9 bases between the germline ends. Germline V CDR1 and CDR2: SGHAT, FQDESV (reference sequence). CDR3 length: 13 amino acids. This CDR3 is CASSVDPTDTQYF. DNA of the CDR3: TGTGCCAGCAGCGTAGACCCGACAGATACGCAGTATTTT.

The V call is TRBV9, the J call TRBJ2-3; 7 bases fit TRBD1. V lost 4 bases to trimming and J lost 0 bases; unmatched junction nucleotides: 5. There are 15 residues in the CDR3. CDR1 SGDLS and CDR2 YYNGEE come from the germline V gene. The DNA for the CDR3 is TGTGCCAGCAGCATACAGGGGATTAGCACAGATACGCAGTATTTT. Translation: CASSIQGISTDTQYF.

The chain combines TRBV7-9 with TRBJ2-3; 8 bases are shared with TRBD1. CDR3 length: 19 amino acids. Germline trimming cut 3 bases from V and 1 base from J; bases unmatched to any gene: 15. Germline loops: CDR1 SEHNR, CDR2 FQNEAQ (reference sequence). As DNA, the CDR3 is TGTGCCAGCAGCTTTCCTCGGACAGGGATCGCGCCGGGCACAGATACGCAGTATTTT. Its translation is CASSFPRTGIAPGTDTQYF.

This clonotype was observed at least ten times. V usage is TRBV7-2 and J usage is TRBJ2-1; TRBD1 matches at 8 bases. The germline V gene encodes CDR1 SGHTA and CDR2 FQGNSA. V lost 5 bases to trimming and J lost 0 bases; unmatched junction nucleotides: 9. The CDR3 extends over 17 amino acids. CDR3 nucleotide sequence: TGTGCCAGCAGCAACGACAGGGGTCCAAGCTCCTACAATGAGCAGTTCTTC. Its protein is CASSNDRGPSSYNEQFF.

The chain links TRBV5-6 to TRBJ1-1, with no clear D. There are 15 residues in the CDR3. Germline CDR1 and CDR2: SGHDT and YYEEEE. Deletions cut 4 bases from V and 8 bases from J, with 21 bases between. CDR3 protein: CASSPVAEFDSEAFF. CDR3 sequence (DNA): TGTGCCAGCAGCCCCGTTGCGGAATTTGATTCGGAAGCTTTCTTT.

This chain joins TRBV7-9 and TRBJ1-4; 8 nucleotides match TRBD1. The CDR3 contains 14 residues. The ends lost 1 base at V and 12 bases at J; junction bases unmatched: 7. Looked up from germline, CDR1 is SEHNR and CDR2 is FQNEAQ (reference sequence). The CDR3 sequence: CASSLDNRGRELFF. CDR3 nucleotide sequence: TGTGCCAGCAGCTTAGATAACAGGGGGAGAGAACTGTTTTTT. Filled out from reference TRBV7-9 and TRBJ1-4, the complete variable domain reads DTGVSQNPRHKITKRGQNVTFRCDPISEHNRLYWYRQTLGQGPEFLTYFQNEAQLEKSRLLSDRFSAERPKGSFSTLEIQRTEQGDSAMYLCASSLDNRGRELFFGSGTQLSVL.

This clonotype was found a few times. At one end, the junction sequence differs from germline, possibly due to a read error. The V and J genes are TRBV2 and TRBJ2-1; possible D gene TRBD2, 5 bases. The CDR3 runs 16 residues. CDR1 and CDR2 (germline): SNHLY, FYNNEI. CDR3 bases: TGTGCCAGCGGGGAGAGACTCCTTAGCTCCCACAATGAGCAGTTCTTC. It is translated as CASGERLLSSHNEQFF. The full variable domain, rest sourced from reference TRBV2 and TRBJ2-1, is EPEVTQTPSHQVTQMGQEVILRCVPISNHLYFYWYRQILGQKVEFLVSFYNNEISEKSEIFDDQFSVERPDGSNFTLKIRSTKLEDSAMYFCASGERLLSSHNEQFFGPGTRLTVL.

CDR3 coding DNA: TGTGCCAGCAGTTTGGCCAGAACGAACACCGGGGAGCTGTTTTTT. As protein: CASSLARTNTGELFF. The V and J genes are TRBV12-3 or TRBV12-4 and TRBJ2-2, with D unresolved. Trimming took 3 bases from V and 0 from J, leaving 8 bases between them. The CDR3 spans 15 residues.

V and J are TRBV2 and TRBJ1-4, with a weak D call TRBD1 (5 bases). Germline V lookup: CDR1 SNHLY, CDR2 FYNNEI. Trimming removed 5 bases at V and 4 bases at J, with 11 bases between. The CDR3 contains 14 residues. CDR3 DNA: TGTGCCAGCAGTTTACAGGAGATTAATGAAAAACTGTTTTTT. Protein product: CASSLQEINEKLFF. The whole variable domain, remainder taken from reference TRBV2 and TRBJ1-4, is EPEVTQTPSHQVTQMGQEVILRCVPISNHLYFYWYRQILGQKVEFLVSFYNNEISEKSEIFDDQFSVERPDGSNFTLKIRSTKLEDSAMYFCASSLQEINEKLFFGSGTQLSVL.

The CDR3 sequence is CASSVRQGDVYEQYF. CDR3 bases: TGTGCCAGCAGCGTCCGACAGGGAGACGTTTACGAGCAGTACTTC. The J gene is TRBJ2-5, the V gene TRBV9, with TRBD1 matching 7 bases. The better agreement between TRBJ2-7 and the DNA end casts doubt on the J call. Germline V gene data show CDR1 as SGDLS and CDR2 as YYNGEE. The CDR3 consists of 15 residues.

The genes are TRBV12-3 or TRBV12-4 and TRBJ1-1, with 9 bases that match TRBD1. This CDR3 contains 15 residues. Unmatched junction bases numbered 8, after V lost 5 bases and J lost 4 bases. The CDR3 DNA is TGTGCCAGCAGTCCGGGACAGGGAGGGAGCACTGAAGCTTTCTTT. Protein product: CASSPGQGGSTEAFF.

V and J are TRBV10-3 and TRBJ2-7; D may be TRBD1 (5 bases). Germline-derived CDR1 and CDR2 are ENHRY and SYGVKD. This CDR3 spans 16 amino acids. Trimming removed 4 bases at V and 3 bases at J, with 19 bases between. The CDR3 DNA follows: TGTGCCATCAGTGCAGACGACAAAGGGGTGGGCTACGAGCAGTACTTC. Protein product: CAISADDKGVGYEQYF.

This clonotype came up a few times. The J gene is TRBJ2-3, the V gene TRBV4-1; maybe TRBD2 (6 bases). The CDR3 is made up of 13 amino acids. V shed 1 base and J shed 14 bases, with 16 bases lying between them. Germline V CDR1 and CDR2: MGHRA, YSYEKL. CDR3 sequence: CASSQGRTKDRYF. The CDR3 DNA follows: TGCGCCAGCAGCCAAGGCAGGACTAAGGATCGGTATTTT.

The J gene is TRBJ1-2, the V gene TRBV4-3; D might be TRBD1 (5 bases). The CDR3 is 15 amino acids. CDR1 LGHNA and CDR2 YSLEER come from the germline V gene. Trimming took 1 base from V and 6 from J, leaving 15 bases between them. CDR3 DNA sequence: TGCGCCAGCAGCCAAGGCCCAGGGTTGGGGAATGGCTACACCTTC. Protein: CASSQGPGLGNGYTF.